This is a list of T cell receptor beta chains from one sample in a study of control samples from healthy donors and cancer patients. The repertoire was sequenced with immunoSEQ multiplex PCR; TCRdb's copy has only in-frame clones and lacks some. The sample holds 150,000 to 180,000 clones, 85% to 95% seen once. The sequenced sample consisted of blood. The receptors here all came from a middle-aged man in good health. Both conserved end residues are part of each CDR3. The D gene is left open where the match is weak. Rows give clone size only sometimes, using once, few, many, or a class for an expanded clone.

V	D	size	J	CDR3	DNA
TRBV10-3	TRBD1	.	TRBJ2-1	CAISFQGDWNEQFF	TGTGCCATCAGTTTCCAGGGGGATTGGAATGAGCAGTTCTTC
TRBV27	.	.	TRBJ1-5	CASSLGNPNQPQHF	TGTGCCAGCAGTCTCGGGAACCCGAATCAGCCCCAGCATTTT
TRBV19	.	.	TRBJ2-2	CASSIATARGELFF	TGTGCCAGTAGTATTGCCACCGCGCGCGGGGAGCTGTTTTTT
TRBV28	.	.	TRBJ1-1	CASSLPGAAPEAFF	TGTGCCAGCAGTTTGCCAGGGGCCGCCCCCGAAGCTTTCTTT
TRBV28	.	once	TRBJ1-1	CASINGGGHINTEAFF	TGTGCCAGCATTAACGGGGGGGGACATATCAACACTGAAGCTTTCTTT
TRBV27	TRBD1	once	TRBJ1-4	CASKAQGNNEKLFF	TGTGCCAGCAAAGCACAGGGGAATAATGAAAAACTGTTTTTT
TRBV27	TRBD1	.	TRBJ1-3	CASSLASGGLAGNTIYF	TGTGCCAGCAGTTTAGCATCAGGGGGCCTAGCTGGAAACACCATATATTTT
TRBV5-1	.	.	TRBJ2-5	CASSPGRRETQYF	TGCGCCAGCAGCCCCGGACGAAGGGAGACCCAGTACTTC
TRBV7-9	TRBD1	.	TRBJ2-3	CASSSGAGTGPTDTQYF	TGTGCCAGCAGCTCAGGAGCCGGGACAGGGCCCACAGATACGCAGTATTTT
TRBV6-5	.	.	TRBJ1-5	CASRGSWGGNQPQHF	TGTGCCAGCAGGGGCTCGTGGGGGGGCAATCAGCCCCAGCATTTT
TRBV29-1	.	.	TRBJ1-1	CSARDGRYTEAFF	TGCAGCGCTAGGGACGGACGTTACACTGAAGCTTTCTTT
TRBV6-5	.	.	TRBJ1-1	CASTRDGTNTEAFF	TGTGCCAGCACCAGGGATGGGACGAACACTGAAGCTTTCTTT
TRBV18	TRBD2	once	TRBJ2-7	CASSPGPSGIYEQYF	TGTGCCAGCTCACCTGGGCCTAGCGGGATCTACGAGCAGTACTTC
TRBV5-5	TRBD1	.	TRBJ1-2	CASSLAPLTGQFNYGYTF	TGTGCCAGCAGCTTGGCCCCCTTGACAGGGCAGTTTAACTATGGCTACACCTTC
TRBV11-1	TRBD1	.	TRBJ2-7	CASSLQQGIHEQYF	TGTGCCAGCAGCTTACAACAGGGGATACACGAGCAGTACTTC
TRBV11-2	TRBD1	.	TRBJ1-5	CASSLGQFSNQPQHF	TGTGCCAGCAGCTTGGGACAGTTTAGCAATCAGCCCCAGCATTTT
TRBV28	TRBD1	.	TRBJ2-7	CASSLSGQVYEQYF	TGTGCCAGCAGTTTATCCGGACAGGTCTACGAGCAGTACTTC
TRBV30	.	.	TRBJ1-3	CASGSGNTIYF	TGTGCCTCTGGCTCTGGAAACACCATATATTTT
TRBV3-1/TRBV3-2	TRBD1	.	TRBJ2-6	CASSQTQGVPGANVLTF	TGTGCCAGCAGCCAAACCCAGGGGGTTCCTGGGGCCAACGTCCTGACTTTC
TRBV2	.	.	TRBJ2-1	CASSDNLYNEQFF	TGTGCCAGCAGTGACAACTTATACAATGAGCAGTTCTTC
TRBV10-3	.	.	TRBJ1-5	CAISEQGGGNQPQHF	TGTGCCATCAGTGAGCAAGGGGGGGGCAATCAGCCCCAGCATTTT
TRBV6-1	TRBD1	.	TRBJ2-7	CASSVSGTGGSYEQYF	TGTGCCAGCAGTGTTTCCGGGACAGGGGGATCCTACGAGCAGTACTTC
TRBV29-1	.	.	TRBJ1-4	CSVGYSQKLFF	TGCAGCGTTGGGTACAGCCAAAAACTGTTTTTT
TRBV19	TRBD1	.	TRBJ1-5	CASSQTGDANQPQHF	TGTGCCAGTAGTCAGACAGGGGATGCGAATCAGCCCCAGCATTTT
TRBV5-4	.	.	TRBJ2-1	CASRKPGTGEFF	TGTGCCAGCAGAAAACCCGGGACTGGAGAGTTCTTC
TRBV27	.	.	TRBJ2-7	CASNLGPHLPLYEAYEQYF	TGTGCCAGCAATCTCGGGCCACACCTACCCCTGTACGAGGCCTACGAGCAGTACTTC
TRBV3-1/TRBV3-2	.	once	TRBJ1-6	CASSQGMGNSYNSPLHF	TGTGCCAGCAGCCAGGGAATGGGGAACTCCTATAATTCACCCCTCCACTTT